This T cell receptor (beta chain) was observed in a study of blood T cell repertoires in COVID-19 (dated by TCRdb to the early 2020s). Some background on the complete study: Collaborator samples came from the United States, Italy and Spain and covered acute and convalescent phases of COVID-19. The material from the prospective study consisted of cDNA or gDNA derived from T cells, B-cell-depleted T cells, or PBMCs. Deeply sampled blood TCRbeta repertoires from subjects exposed to, actively infected with, or recovered from COVID-19 were included in the dataset. The repertoires were made available in a free public database intended to serve as a resource for research on the immune response to SARS-CoV-2. The samples were drawn from two sources: the first 160 participants of the ongoing ImmuneRACE study, and approximately 1,300 subjects contributed by 6 global collaborators. Nearly every sample came with metadata listing a de-identified subject ID, COVID-19 status, age in years and sex. HLA class I and class II types, where available, came from metadata supplied by the sample provider rather than from assay-based typing. Study-level results and caveats: The amount of clinical and demographic metadata varied by source and participant and was provided uncurated.

TCRbeta CDR3 regions were amplified from genomic DNA by means of the immunoSEQ Assay, a bias-controlled multiplex PCR. The original pipeline was this. Nucleated cell counts per sample were estimated from amplification of reference gene primers within the assay. To quantify the absolute abundance of each unique TCRbeta CDR3 rearrangement, sequence reads were collapsed and filtered. For each sample, productive Simpson clonality was calculated by taking the square root of Simpson's diversity index across productive rearrangements. TCRdb carries this immuneACCESS record with in-frame sequences only. Its versions omit some clonotypes, under half of them owing to an unresolved V gene in the studies checked, with the rest unexplained. Clone size and the V and J calls come from that table; the DNA yielded D and trimming. This sample lists 130,000 to 150,000 clones; approximately 88% were detected once. The top ten hold 1.2% of the sample.

Participants in the prospective study were aged about 18 to 95 years, lived in 24 United States geographic areas, and enrolled through a virtual design. To assign participants to cohorts, the prospective study relied on clinical history that participants themselves reported in a screening survey and a study questionnaire. Each participant in the prospective study had whole blood, serum and a nasopharyngeal or oropharyngeal swab collected by mobile phlebotomists. Additional blood draws and questionnaires over an approximately 2-month period could optionally be provided by prospective study participants. Prospective study blood samples were shipped either frozen or at room temperature before DNA extraction. Trimming leaves V shorter by 6 bases and J shorter by 4 bases, with the junction holding 13 bases beyond the gene matches. Per the germline V gene, MDHEN is the CDR1 and SYDVKM is the CDR2. The CDR3 sequence holds 16 residues, the cysteine and phenylalanine included. The retained sequence is limited to the CDR3, 48 bases, with the frame set at the first base.

This clone was seen only a few times. The antigen it recognizes is unknown. Base-call qualities are not available, and no considerably larger clone is one nucleotide away. Material: PBMCs or T cells enriched from blood (not recorded which). The V and J genes are TRBV28 and TRBJ1-2; TRBD1 lines up with 8 middle nucleotides. This sequence was found in a woman aged 25 to 39 with acute COVID-19. The CDR3 reads CASRPNLGQAGYGYTF. The nucleotide sequence reads as follows: TGTGCCAGCAGGCCGAACCTGGGACAGGCGGGCTATGGCTACACCTTC.